Listed below are T cell receptor beta chains from one sample, sequenced in a study of OX40 agonist ivuxolimab in advanced cancers. Using immunoSEQ multiplex PCR, the repertoire was profiled, and TCRdb retains in-frame clones only, with some absent. Of some 50,000 clones listed, about 88% are singletons. The sample was CD4+ or CD8+ T cells sorted from blood, taken in a trial of the OX40 agonist ivuxolimab. The source of these receptors is an adult with an advanced solid tumor such as melanoma, head and neck, liver or kidney cancer. CDR3s leave out the opening cysteine and the closing phenylalanine or tryptophan.

cdr3_aa: ASSPGDSTDTQY
v_call: TRBV5-1

cdr3_aa: ASSARATGTSGINNEQF
v_call: TRBV9

cdr3_aa: AISRADESNGYT
v_call: TRBV10-3

cdr3_aa: ASSRTTNEQF
v_call: TRBV7-6

cdr3_aa: ASSYGTGVGEKLF
v_call: TRBV6-6

cdr3_aa: ASSLGTGGMVNEQF
v_call: TRBV11-2

cdr3_aa: ASSSTSGPPHNEQF
v_call: TRBV27

cdr3_aa: AWGGHTSGNTIY
v_call: TRBV30

cdr3_aa: ASMIGRGTEAF
v_call: TRBV19

cdr3_aa: AVVGQIGDTQY
v_call: TRBV6-1

cdr3_aa: ASSPAEGPGNTIY
v_call: TRBV4-2

cdr3_aa: ASSRLGGEETQY
v_call: TRBV27

cdr3_aa: ASSGQGFTDTQY
v_call: TRBV19

cdr3_aa: ASSSIPALSGGYT
v_call: TRBV7-3

cdr3_aa: ASSQDKGETQY
v_call: TRBV4-3

cdr3_aa: ASSTGASQVPNYGYT
v_call: TRBV28

cdr3_aa: ASSVIAGELF
v_call: TRBV9

cdr3_aa: SAGYNEQF
v_call: TRBV20-1

cdr3_aa: ASSLGAGPYEQY
v_call: TRBV5-4

cdr3_aa: ASSVTGGLSEAF
v_call: TRBV6-5

cdr3_aa: ASSVRADTQY
v_call: TRBV5-8

cdr3_aa: ASSLAGLETQY
v_call: TRBV5-1

cdr3_aa: ASSEDREIGIQY
v_call: TRBV2

cdr3_aa: ASSLTDGNIQY
v_call: TRBV7-9

cdr3_aa: ASSQDPTGSYGYT
v_call: TRBV4-1

cdr3_aa: ASSHYLGAEETQY
v_call: TRBV4-3

cdr3_aa: ASSPRQEVSGANVLT
v_call: TRBV18

cdr3_aa: ASSPGQGFEAF
v_call: TRBV18

cdr3_aa: ASRLTWTGQETQY
v_call: TRBV27

cdr3_aa: ASSPGPTPAYEQY
v_call: TRBV19

cdr3_aa: ASRTAGDQETQY
v_call: TRBV6-6

cdr3_aa: ASSLVGVTNEQF
v_call: TRBV5-8

cdr3_aa: ASSIGGNSYEQY
v_call: TRBV19

cdr3_aa: ASSPLPLGQGYEQY
v_call: TRBV5-1

cdr3_aa: ASSYDQKFGYT
v_call: TRBV6-6

cdr3_aa: ATTDGETQY
v_call: TRBV10-3